The 31 T cell receptor beta chains presented below share a single source sample, sequenced in a study of cytomegalovirus exposure and HLA in healthy donors. Researchers ran the PCR with 60 Vbeta and 13 Jbeta primers. Method: immunoSEQ multiplex PCR; TCRdb's copy keeps in-frame clones and lacks some. This sample carries some 160,000 clones, around three quarters of them seen once, and the ten largest clones take around 6%. The sample consisted of PBMCs. The origin of the receptors is a man aged 35 to 55 in good health and CMV-seronegative.

This chain connects TRBV5-1 to TRBJ2-7, with D unclear. CDR3 length: 15 amino acids. Deletions cut 0 bases from V and 0 bases from J, with 10 bases between. Germline CDR1 and CDR2: SGHRS and YFSETQ. The CDR3 reads CASSLDPRSSYEQYF. CDR3 sequence (DNA): TGCGCCAGCAGCTTGGATCCTAGGAGCTCCTACGAGCAGTACTTC.

This clone was recorded only once. CDR3 nucleotide sequence: TGTGCCAGCAGCGAACCGGGGGGGCCTTACGAGCAGTACTTC. It encodes CASSEPGGPYEQYF. The chain combines TRBV7-2 with TRBJ2-7; 8 bases map to TRBD2. J gave up 4 bases and V 5 bases, and 7 bases lay outside the gene matches. Germline V gene data show CDR1 as SGHTA and CDR2 as FQGNSA. The CDR3 has 14 residues.

J is TRBJ2-3 and V is TRBV4-1; D possibly corresponds to TRBD1 (6 bases). Germline lookup yields CDR1 MGHRA and CDR2 YSYEKL. CDR3 size: 14 residues. Between the trimmed V and J ends, which lost 5 bases and 0 bases, there was a span of 9 bases. For the CDR3, the DNA is TGCGCCAGCAGCTCAACAGGGAGCACAGATACGCAGTATTTT. This encodes CASSSTGSTDTQYF.

This clone has a single count. This rearrangement joins TRBV19 to TRBJ1-3; D uncertain. V was trimmed by 6 bases and J by 0 bases, leaving 9 bases between them. Germline assignment: CDR1 LNHDA and CDR2 SQIVND (reference sequence). The CDR3 has 14 residues. The CDR3 DNA reads as TGTGCCAGTAGCCCTCGTTACTCTGGAAACACCATATATTTT. It is translated as CASSPRYSGNTIYF.

The genes are TRBV19 and TRBJ1-5, with D unclear. V was clipped by 10 bases and J by 4 bases, with 20 bases between them. The CDR3 loop spans 15 amino acids. Looked up from germline, CDR1 is LNHDA and CDR2 is SQIVND (reference sequence). The CDR3 region has the DNA TGTGCCACCCATCCCCGGGGAATAATTAATCAGCCCCAGCATTTT. It codes for CATHPRGIINQPQHF.

This clone came up once. The CDR3 protein is CATLRQGQETQYF. In DNA form, the CDR3 reads TGTGCCACTTTAAGACAGGGCCAAGAGACCCAGTACTTC. The V call is TRBV15, the J call TRBJ2-5; 7 bases match TRBD1. With V trimmed by 9 bases and J by 1 base, 5 bases remained unmatched. CDR3 length equals 13 residues. Germline loops: CDR1 LNHNV, CDR2 YYDKDF (reference sequence). The full variable domain, with the rest looked up from reference TRBV15 and TRBJ2-5, is DAMVIQNPRYQVTQFGKPVTLSCSQTLNHNVMYWYQQKSSQAPKLLFHYYDKDFNNEADTPDNFQSRRPNTSFCFLDIRSPGLGDTAMYLCATLRQGQETQYFGPGTRLLVL.

The genes are TRBV7-2 and TRBJ1-5, with D tentatively TRBD1 (6 bases). The V and J ends lost 1 base and 10 bases respectively, with 17 bases between them. Looked up from germline, CDR1 is SGHTA and CDR2 is FQGNSA. The CDR3 contains 15 residues. CDR3 residues: CASSLVGQGKGPQHF. DNA for the CDR3: TGTGCCAGCAGCTTAGTAGGTCAGGGGAAAGGACCCCAGCATTTT.

This clone appeared a single time. The junction and the germline gene differ at one end; a read error may be behind it. The V gene is TRBV28, the J gene TRBJ2-7; 7 positions match TRBD1. CDR1 and CDR2 from the germline V gene are MDHEN and SYDVKM. The CDR3 runs to 12 residues. This CDR3 reads CASGEGLIGGPF. DNA for the CDR3: TGTGCCAGCGGTGAAGGTTTAATAGGGGGCCCTTTC. The variable domain in full, with the rest retrieved from reference TRBV28 and TRBJ2-7, is DVKVTQSSRYLVKRTGEKVFLECVQDMDHENMFWYRQDPGLGLRLIYFSYDVKMKEKGDIPEGYSVSREKKERFSLILESASTNQTSMYLCASGEGLIGGPFGPGTRLTVT.

This clone was picked up one time. The chain carries TRBV7-3 and TRBJ2-3, with D hard to call. Germline loops: CDR1 SGHTA, CDR2 FQGTGA. Between the trimmed V and J ends, which lost 5 bases and 5 bases, there was a span of 11 bases. There are 13 residues in the CDR3. CDR3 region: CASSLLNKDTQYF. As DNA, the CDR3 is TGTGCCAGCAGCCTGTTAAACAAAGATACGCAGTATTTT.

This chain links TRBV7-6 with TRBJ2-1; a weak D match, TRBD2 (7 bases). CDR1 and CDR2 (germline): SGHVS, FNYEAQ. The CDR3 is made up of 16 amino acids. V was shortened by 5 bases and J by 6 bases, with 20 bases between the two germline ends. The CDR3 DNA reads TGTGCCAGCAGCCTAAGGTGGGGGGGGGCCGGCAATGAGCAGTTCTTC. Amino acids: CASSLRWGGAGNEQFF.

The rearrangement uses TRBV27 and TRBJ1-1; 7 nucleotides match TRBD1. There are 16 residues in the CDR3. Trimming cost V 3 bases and J 1 base; bases outside gene matches: 8. Germline V lookup: CDR1 MNHEY, CDR2 SMNVEV (reference sequence). The CDR3 sequence is CASSLSSRGWNTEAFF. DNA for the CDR3: TGTGCCAGCAGTTTGTCCTCCAGGGGGTGGAACACTGAAGCTTTCTTT.

The V gene is TRBV9, the J gene TRBJ2-1; 7 nucleotides agree with TRBD1. V trimming: 4 bases; J trimming: 2 bases; junction bases outside the gene matches: 3. There are 14 residues in the CDR3. Germline assignment: CDR1 SGDLS and CDR2 YYNGEE. The CDR3 loop reads CASSIGTAYNEQFF. The CDR3, as DNA: TGTGCCAGCAGCATCGGGACAGCCTACAATGAGCAGTTCTTC.

The V gene is TRBV4-1, the J gene TRBJ2-2, with D unresolved. The CDR3 extends over 13 amino acids. The germline V gene has CDR1 MGHRA and CDR2 YSYEKL. V was trimmed by 0 bases and J by 4 bases, leaving 3 bases between them. Here the CDR3 DNA reads TGCGCCAGCAGCCAAGACTCCACCGGGGAGCTGTTTTTT. Translating it yields CASSQDSTGELFF.

The V gene is TRBV4-3, the J gene TRBJ1-6; D not resolved. The CDR3 extends over 14 amino acids. Between the trimmed V and J ends, which lost 0 bases and 10 bases, there was a span of 10 bases. Germline CDR1 is LGHNA and CDR2 is YSLEER. The CDR3 bases are TGCGCCAGCAGCCAAGATCCTTACAAGTCACCCCTCCACTTT. Amino acids: CASSQDPYKSPLHF.

The rearrangement links TRBV15 to TRBJ1-4; D remains ambiguous. CDR1 is LNHNV, CDR2 YYDKDF, per germline (reference sequence). V lost 0 bases to trimming and J lost 8 bases, with 10 bases between them. This CDR3 is 14 amino acids long. The CDR3 protein is CATSRDPSWEKLFF. CDR3 DNA sequence: TGTGCCACCAGCAGAGATCCCAGTTGGGAAAAACTGTTTTTT.

The chain uses TRBV6-6 and TRBJ2-3; 8 bases align to TRBD1. Germline V lookup: CDR1 MNHNY, CDR2 SVGAGI (reference sequence). The CDR3 has 16 residues. J gave up 0 bases and V 6 bases, and 8 bases lay outside the gene matches. The CDR3 DNA sequence: TGTGCCAGCAGCTCCCGATGGACAGGGAGCACAGATACGCAGTATTTT. Residues: CASSSRWTGSTDTQYF.

This rearrangement joins TRBV18 to TRBJ1-2, with D possibly matching TRBD1 (6 bases). V gave up 0 bases and J gave up 5 bases, with 13 bases separating them. In germline, CDR1 is KGHSH, CDR2 LQKENI. The CDR3 loop spans 15 amino acids. The CDR3 loop reads CASSPPDSLSYGYTF. Here the CDR3 DNA reads TGTGCCAGCTCACCACCGGACAGCCTATCGTATGGCTACACCTTC.

The chain is built from TRBV10-1 and TRBJ1-5; 7 bases align to TRBD1. CDR3 length: 16 amino acids. Germline V gene data show CDR1 as WNHNN and CDR2 as SYGVQD (reference sequence). Trimming cost V 6 bases and J 0 bases; bases outside gene matches: 8. The CDR3 here is CASRQEGAPSNQPQHF. CDR3 DNA: TGCGCCAGCAGGCAGGAGGGGGCCCCTAGCAATCAGCCCCAGCATTTT.

The chain links TRBV5-6 to TRBJ2-7; D gene unclear. Trimming shortened V by 0 bases and J by 1 base, and 11 bases separated the two germline ends. The CDR3 is 15 amino acids. From germline, CDR1 is SGHDT and CDR2 YYEEEE. As DNA, the CDR3 is TGTGCCAGCAGCTTGGGCGGAAACCCATCCTACGAGCAGTACTTC. Translation gives CASSLGGNPSYEQYF.

V and J are TRBV5-1 and TRBJ1-2; D gene unclear. Trimming shortened V by 2 bases and J by 4 bases, and 12 bases separated the two germline ends. The germline gives CDR1 SGHRS, CDR2 YFSETQ. The CDR3 is 14 residues long. The CDR3 DNA follows: TGCGCCAGCAGCTTAGATTATCGGGGCTATGGCTACACCTTC. It encodes CASSLDYRGYGYTF.

The gene calls are TRBV2 and TRBJ1-6, with no clear D. Germline V CDR1 and CDR2: SNHLY, FYNNEI. The CDR3 extends over 12 amino acids. The V end lost 6 bases, the J end lost 9 bases, and 9 bases lay between the germline ends. CDR3 protein: CASRERGSPLHF. The CDR3, as DNA: TGTGCCAGCAGAGAAAGAGGTTCACCCCTCCACTTT.

The V gene is TRBV7-8, the J gene TRBJ1-5; TRBD1 might be the D (6 bases). Trimming took off 5 bases at V and 1 base at J, with 9 bases between the two ends. Germline V CDR1 and CDR2: SGHVS, FQNEAQ. This CDR3 contains 14 residues. CDR3 in amino acids: CASSGRGSNQPQHF. The CDR3 bases are TGTGCCAGCAGCGGGAGGGGGAGCAATCAGCCCCAGCATTTT.

The V call is TRBV5-1, the J call TRBJ1-3; D gene unclear. Germline values: CDR1 SGHRS, CDR2 YFSETQ. This CDR3 region has 14 residues. Trimming left V 2 bases short and J 3 bases short, with 9 bases between. The CDR3 spells CASSFGAGGNTIYF. CDR3 bases: TGCGCCAGCAGCTTCGGAGCCGGTGGAAACACCATATATTTT.

This chain links TRBV30 with TRBJ2-4; 9 nucleotides agree with TRBD2. Losses at the gene ends were 5 bases for V and 6 bases for J; bases not matched to a gene: 11. The CDR3 is made up of 15 amino acids. The germline CDR1 and CDR2 sequences are GTSNPN and SVGIG (reference sequence). The DNA for the CDR3 is TGTGCCTGGGGACTTCTTAGCGGGAGACGAAACATTCAGTACTTC. Its translation: CAWGLLSGRRNIQYF. The full variable domain, completed using reference TRBV30 and TRBJ2-4, is SQTIHQWPATLVQPVGSPLSLECTVEGTSNPNLYWYRQAAGRGLQLLFYSVGIGQISSEVPQNLSASRPQDRQFILSSKKLLLSDSGFYLCAWGLLSGRRNIQYFGAGTRLSVL.

This sequence joins TRBV7-9 and TRBJ2-2; D call uncertain. Deletions cut 3 bases from V and 6 bases from J, with 5 bases between. CDR3 size: 12 residues. Germline CDR1 and CDR2: SEHNR and FQNEAQ (reference sequence). The CDR3 nucleotides are TGTGCCAGCAGCTTTCAGTCCGGGGAGCTGTTTTTT. This encodes CASSFQSGELFF.

The chain uses TRBV23-1 and TRBJ2-1; a possible D gene is TRBD2 (7 bases). TRBV23-1 is noted as an ORF with a role that remains uncertain. The V end was cut by 6 bases, the J end by 5 bases, with 17 bases between. CDR3 size: 15 residues. CDR3 sequence reads: CASRAGGGQDNEQFF. The CDR3 bases are TGCGCCAGCAGGGCTGGGGGGGGCCAAGACAATGAGCAGTTCTTC.

This sequence joins TRBV13 and TRBJ2-1, with a weak D call TRBD1 (6 bases). This CDR3 is 16 amino acids long. Deletions cut 2 bases from V and 0 bases from J, with 11 bases between. Per germline, CDR1 PRHDT and CDR2 FYEKMQ (reference sequence). DNA of the CDR3: TGTGCCAGCAGCTTAATTTGGGGGCGCTCCTACAATGAGCAGTTCTTC. It yields the protein CASSLIWGRSYNEQFF.

The chain joins TRBV6-6 to TRBJ2-5, with TRBD1 identical over 7 bases. Germline loops: CDR1 MNHNY, CDR2 SVGAGI (reference sequence). The CDR3 extends over 15 amino acids. J gave up 7 bases and V 0 bases, and 8 bases lay outside the gene matches. The CDR3 region is CASSYSSQGVATQYF. DNA of the CDR3: TGTGCCAGCAGTTACTCGAGTCAGGGGGTAGCGACCCAGTACTTC.

This chain joins TRBV5-1 and TRBJ1-2; 9 bases agree with TRBD1. This CDR3 is built from 14 residues. The V gene end was trimmed by 4 bases and the J gene end by 6 bases; junction bases not matched to a gene: 7. The V gene's germline CDR1 is SGHRS and CDR2 YFSETQ. CDR3 in amino acids: CASSTSGQGDGYTF. CDR3 DNA sequence: TGCGCCAGCAGCACCTCGGGACAGGGAGATGGCTACACCTTC.

J is TRBJ2-4 and V is TRBV7-9; 12 nucleotides align to TRBD2. Germline-derived CDR1 and CDR2 are SEHNR and FQNEAQ (reference sequence). The CDR3 is 18 amino acids. With V trimmed by 1 base and J by 3 bases, 7 bases remained unmatched. CDR3 coding DNA: TGTGCCAGCAGCTTAGAGACTAGCGGGAGAAGTAGCAAAAACATTCAGTACTTC. Encoded protein: CASSLETSGRSSKNIQYF.

A few counts support this clone. This chain connects TRBV4-3 to TRBJ1-1; D not certain. Between the trimmed V and J ends, which lost 0 bases and 2 bases, there was a span of 10 bases. The CDR3 contains 15 residues. Germline loops: CDR1 LGHNA, CDR2 YSLEER. CDR3 coding DNA: TGCGCCAGCAGCCAAGATTGGTTGAGTAACACTGAAGCTTTCTTT. This sequence encodes CASSQDWLSNTEAFF.